The T cell receptor beta chain under discussion was sequenced for a study of T cell responses to AZD1222 COVID-19 vaccine. Study as a whole: Second doses were pooled across both intervals (about 4 or about 12 weeks). Findings and limits, study-wide: Across spike, vaccine-associated CD4 TCRs were found, dominant at 160-218 and 743-854. Per reports, nearly half of all spike-specific TCRs target regions that are unmutated in variants. Spike-specific TCR breadth rose after two AZD1222 doses, and depth rose as well.

V was shortened by 3 bases and J by 8 bases, with 13 bases between the two germline ends. CDR1 and CDR2 from the germline V gene are SGHTA and FQGTGA. This CDR3 has 13 residues. Sequencing was performed with immunoSEQ multiplex PCR; in TCRdb, only in-frame clones are kept and a portion is missing. This sample has about 120,000 clones, with more than 75% found just once. This clone showed up just once. The antigen is unknown. This sequence was found in an adult in good health. Sequenced material: peripheral blood, taken on day 0 of AZD1222 vaccination. The chain couples TRBV7-3 to TRBJ1-2; D unresolved. CDR3 sequence: CASSFGWQDGYTF. The CDR3 bases are TGTGCCAGCAGCTTTGGGTGGCAGGACGGCTACACCTTC.